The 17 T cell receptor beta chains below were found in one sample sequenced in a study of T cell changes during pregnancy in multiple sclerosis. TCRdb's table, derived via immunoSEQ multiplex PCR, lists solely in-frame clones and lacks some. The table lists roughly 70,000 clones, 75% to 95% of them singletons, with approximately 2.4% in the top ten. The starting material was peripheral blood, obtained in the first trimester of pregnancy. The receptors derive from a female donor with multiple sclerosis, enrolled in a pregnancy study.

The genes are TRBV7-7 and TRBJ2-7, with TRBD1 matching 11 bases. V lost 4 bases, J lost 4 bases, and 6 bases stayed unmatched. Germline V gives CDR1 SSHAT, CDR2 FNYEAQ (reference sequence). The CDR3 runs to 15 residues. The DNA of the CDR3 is TGTGCCAGCAGCTCCGGACAGGGGGCGGGGTACGAGCAGTACTTC. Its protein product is CASSSGQGAGYEQYF.

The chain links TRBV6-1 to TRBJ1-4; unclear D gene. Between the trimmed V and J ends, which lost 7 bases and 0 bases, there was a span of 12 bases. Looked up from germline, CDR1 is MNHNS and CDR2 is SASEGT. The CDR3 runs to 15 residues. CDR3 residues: CASTRSGSTNEKLFF. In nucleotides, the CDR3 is TGTGCCAGCACGAGGTCTGGGTCAACTAATGAAAAACTGTTTTTT.

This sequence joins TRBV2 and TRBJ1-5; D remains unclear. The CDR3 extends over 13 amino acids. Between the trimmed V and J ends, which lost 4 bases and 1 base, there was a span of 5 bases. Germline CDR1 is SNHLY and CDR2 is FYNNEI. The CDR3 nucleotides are TGTGCCAGCAGTGGGCGGAGCAATCAGCCCCAGCATTTT. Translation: CASSGRSNQPQHF.

The CDR3 loop reads CASSLHQGEKLFF. DNA of the CDR3: TGTGCCAGCAGCCTCCATCAGGGGGAAAAACTGTTTTTT. J is TRBJ1-4 and V is TRBV11-2; the D gene is possibly TRBD1 (6 bases). CDR1 SGHAT and CDR2 FQNNGV come from the germline V gene. The CDR3 has 13 residues. V lost 5 bases and J lost 8, with 12 bases in between.

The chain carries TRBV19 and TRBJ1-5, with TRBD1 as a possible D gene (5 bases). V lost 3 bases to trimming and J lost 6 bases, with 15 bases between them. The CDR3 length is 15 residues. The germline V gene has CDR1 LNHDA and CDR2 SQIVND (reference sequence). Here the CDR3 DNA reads TGTGCCAGTAGTATTGGGGCAGCGGGCCTTCAGCCCCAGCATTTT. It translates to CASSIGAAGLQPQHF.

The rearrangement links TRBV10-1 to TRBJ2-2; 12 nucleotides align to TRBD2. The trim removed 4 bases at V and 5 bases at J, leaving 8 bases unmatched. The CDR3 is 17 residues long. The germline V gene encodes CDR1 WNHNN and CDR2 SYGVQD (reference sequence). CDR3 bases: TGCGCCAGCAGTGGGGCTAGCGGGAGGGCTCGGACCGGGGAGCTGTTTTTT. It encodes CASSGASGRARTGELFF.

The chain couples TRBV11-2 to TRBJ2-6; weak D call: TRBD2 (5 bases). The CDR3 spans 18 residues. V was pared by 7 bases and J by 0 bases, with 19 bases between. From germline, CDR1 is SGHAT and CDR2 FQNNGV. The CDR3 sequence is CASNSRTRLSSGANVLTF. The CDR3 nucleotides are TGTGCCAGCAACAGTCGGACTCGCCTGAGCTCTGGGGCCAACGTCCTGACTTTC.

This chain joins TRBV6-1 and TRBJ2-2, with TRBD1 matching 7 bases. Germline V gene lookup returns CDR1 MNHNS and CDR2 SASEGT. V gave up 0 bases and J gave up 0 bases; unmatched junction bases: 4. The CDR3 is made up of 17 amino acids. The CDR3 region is CASSEARQGSNTGELFF. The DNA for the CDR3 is TGTGCCAGCAGTGAAGCAAGACAGGGCTCGAACACCGGGGAGCTGTTTTTT.

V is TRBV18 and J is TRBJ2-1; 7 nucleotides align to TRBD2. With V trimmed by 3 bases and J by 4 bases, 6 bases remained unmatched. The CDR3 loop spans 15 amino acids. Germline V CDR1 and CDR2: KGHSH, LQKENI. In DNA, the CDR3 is TGTGCCAGCTCACCTAGACTAGCTTGGTACAATGAGCAGTTCTTC. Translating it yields CASSPRLAWYNEQFF.

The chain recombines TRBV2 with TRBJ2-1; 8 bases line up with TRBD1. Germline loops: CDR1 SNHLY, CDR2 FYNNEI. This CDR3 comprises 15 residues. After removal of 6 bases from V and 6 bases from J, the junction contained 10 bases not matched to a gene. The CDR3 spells CASRLDRGQSNEQFF. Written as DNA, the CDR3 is TGTGCCAGCAGGCTAGACAGGGGACAAAGCAATGAGCAGTTCTTC.

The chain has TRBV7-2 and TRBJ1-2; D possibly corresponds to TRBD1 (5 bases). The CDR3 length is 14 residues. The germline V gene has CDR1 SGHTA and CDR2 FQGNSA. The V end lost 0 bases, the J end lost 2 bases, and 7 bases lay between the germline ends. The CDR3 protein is CASSLANRNYGYTF. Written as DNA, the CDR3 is TGTGCCAGCAGCTTAGCGAACAGGAACTATGGCTACACCTTC.

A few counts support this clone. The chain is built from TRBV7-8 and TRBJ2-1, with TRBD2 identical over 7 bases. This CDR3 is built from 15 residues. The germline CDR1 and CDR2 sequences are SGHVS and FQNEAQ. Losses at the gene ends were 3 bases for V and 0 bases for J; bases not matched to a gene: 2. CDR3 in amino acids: CASSFGGSSYNEQFF. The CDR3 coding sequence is TGTGCCAGCAGCTTCGGGGGGAGCTCCTACAATGAGCAGTTCTTC.

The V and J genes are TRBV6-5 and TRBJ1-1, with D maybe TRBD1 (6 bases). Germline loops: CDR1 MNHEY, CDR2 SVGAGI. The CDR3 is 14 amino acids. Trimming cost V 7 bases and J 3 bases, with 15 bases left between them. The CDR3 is CASTRQVWDTEAFF. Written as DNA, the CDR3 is TGTGCCAGCACCCGACAGGTCTGGGACACTGAAGCTTTCTTT.

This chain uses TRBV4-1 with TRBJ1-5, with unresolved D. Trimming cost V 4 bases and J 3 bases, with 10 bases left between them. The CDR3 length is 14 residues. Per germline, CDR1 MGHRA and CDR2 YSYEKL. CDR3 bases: TGCGCCAGCAGCCTGGGCCGATTCAATCAGCCCCAGCATTTT. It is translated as CASSLGRFNQPQHF.

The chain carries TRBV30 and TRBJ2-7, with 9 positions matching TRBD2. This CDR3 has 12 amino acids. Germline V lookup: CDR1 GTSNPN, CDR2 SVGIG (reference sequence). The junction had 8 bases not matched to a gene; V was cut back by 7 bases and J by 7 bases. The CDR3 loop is CAFGTSLREQYF. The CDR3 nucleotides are TGTGCCTTCGGGACTAGCCTTAGGGAGCAGTACTTC. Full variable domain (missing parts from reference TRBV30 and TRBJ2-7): SQTIHQWPATLVQPVGSPLSLECTVEGTSNPNLYWYRQAAGRGLQLLFYSVGIGQISSEVPQNLSASRPQDRQFILSSKKLLLSDSGFYLCAFGTSLREQYFGPGTRLTVT.

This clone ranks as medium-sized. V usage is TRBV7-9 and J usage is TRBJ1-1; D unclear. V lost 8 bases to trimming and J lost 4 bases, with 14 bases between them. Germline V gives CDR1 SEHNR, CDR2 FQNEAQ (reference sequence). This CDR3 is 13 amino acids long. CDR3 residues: CASLDPRGTEAFF. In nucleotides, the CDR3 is TGTGCCAGCCTGGATCCTCGGGGCACTGAAGCTTTCTTT.

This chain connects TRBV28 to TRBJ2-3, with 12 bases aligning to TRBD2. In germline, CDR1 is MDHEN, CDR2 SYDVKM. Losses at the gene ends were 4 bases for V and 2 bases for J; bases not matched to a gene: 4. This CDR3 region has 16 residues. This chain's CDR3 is CASSSGLAGLTDTQYF. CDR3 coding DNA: TGTGCCAGCAGTTCCGGACTAGCGGGACTCACAGATACGCAGTATTTT.